The 5 T cell receptor beta chains presented below share a single source sample, sequenced in a study of OX40 agonist ivuxolimab in advanced cancers. Receptor amplification or capture employed the immunoSEQ multiplex PCR assay. TCRdb took over this immuneACCESS table, retaining in-frame rearrangements with V and J assigned. Such tables are incomplete; in checked studies, under half of the missing clones stem from an unresolved V gene, and the remainder is unexplained. In this sample the table shows approximately 82,000 clones, around 86% of which occur a single time. About 0.57% of the sample rests with the top ten. The sample was CD4+ or CD8+ T cells sorted from blood, taken in a trial of the OX40 agonist ivuxolimab. The receptor source for this set is an adult with an advanced solid tumor such as melanoma, head and neck, liver or kidney cancer.

Here the CDR3 reads CASSPGGTADTQYF. CDR3 in DNA: TGTGCCAGCAGCCCGGGGGGCACCGCAGATACGCAGTATTTT. The chain joins TRBV14 to TRBJ2-3; possibly TRBD2 for D (7 bases). In germline, CDR1 is SGHDN, CDR2 FVKESK. The V end lost 4 bases, the J end lost 4 bases, and 12 bases lay between the germline ends. CDR3 length: 14 residues. Supplemented by reference TRBV14 and TRBJ2-3, the full variable domain reads EAGVTQFPSHSVIEKGQTVTLRCDPISGHDNLYWYRRVMGKEIKFLLHFVKESKQDESGMPNNRFLAERTGGTYSTLKVQPAELEDSGVYFCASSPGGTADTQYFGPGTRLTVL.

The rearrangement joins TRBV25-1 to TRBJ1-4; D gene ambiguous. Trimming cost V 1 base and J 5 bases, with 8 bases left between them. CDR1 is MGHDK, CDR2 SYGVNS, per germline. The CDR3 has 14 residues. CDR3 nucleotides: TGTGCCAGCAGTGAATCGGGGAGCAATGAAAAACTGTTTTTT. Translation gives CASSESGSNEKLFF.

The V gene is TRBV7-6, the J gene TRBJ2-1; TRBD2 matches at 9 bases. CDR3 length: 15 amino acids. In germline, CDR1 is SGHVS, CDR2 FNYEAQ. Trimming at V came to 1 base and at J to 9 bases, leaving 7 bases not matched to a gene. CDR3 region: CASSLGASGVGEQFF. CDR3 sequence (DNA): TGTGCCAGCAGCTTAGGAGCTAGCGGGGTAGGTGAGCAGTTCTTC.

This chain joins TRBV28 and TRBJ1-5; no definite D call. CDR3 size: 12 residues. Looked up from germline, CDR1 is MDHEN and CDR2 is SYDVKM. V gave up 6 bases and J gave up 4 bases, with 7 bases separating them. The CDR3 sequence: CASRGPNQPQHF. The CDR3 nucleotides read TGTGCCAGCAGGGGCCCAAATCAGCCCCAGCATTTT.

V and J are TRBV29-1 and TRBJ1-2, with TRBD1 as a possible D gene (6 bases). Germline V gene sequence: CDR1 SQVTM, CDR2 ANQGSEA. V gave up 1 base and J gave up 3 bases, with 12 bases separating them. The CDR3 has 14 residues. The CDR3 sequence is CSVEVTGGDYGYTF. DNA for the CDR3: TGCAGCGTTGAAGTAACGGGGGGCGACTATGGCTACACCTTC.